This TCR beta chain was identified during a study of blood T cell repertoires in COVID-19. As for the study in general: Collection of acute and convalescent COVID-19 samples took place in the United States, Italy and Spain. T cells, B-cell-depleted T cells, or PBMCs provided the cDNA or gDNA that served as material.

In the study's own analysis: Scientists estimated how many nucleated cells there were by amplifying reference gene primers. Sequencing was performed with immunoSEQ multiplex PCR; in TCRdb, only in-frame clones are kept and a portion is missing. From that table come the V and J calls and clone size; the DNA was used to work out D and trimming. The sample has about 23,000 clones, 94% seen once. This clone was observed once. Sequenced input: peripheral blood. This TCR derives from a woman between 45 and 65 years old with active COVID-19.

Here the CDR3 reads CATSERLAGKHEQYF. The DNA for the CDR3 is TGTGCCACCAGTGAACGACTAGCGGGAAAACACGAGCAGTACTTC. The rearrangement uses TRBV24-1 and TRBJ2-7; 11 bases line up with TRBD2. V trimming: 4 bases; J trimming: 5 bases; junction bases outside the gene matches: 6. CDR1 is KGHDR and CDR2 is SFDVKD in the germline V gene. The CDR3 is 15 residues long.